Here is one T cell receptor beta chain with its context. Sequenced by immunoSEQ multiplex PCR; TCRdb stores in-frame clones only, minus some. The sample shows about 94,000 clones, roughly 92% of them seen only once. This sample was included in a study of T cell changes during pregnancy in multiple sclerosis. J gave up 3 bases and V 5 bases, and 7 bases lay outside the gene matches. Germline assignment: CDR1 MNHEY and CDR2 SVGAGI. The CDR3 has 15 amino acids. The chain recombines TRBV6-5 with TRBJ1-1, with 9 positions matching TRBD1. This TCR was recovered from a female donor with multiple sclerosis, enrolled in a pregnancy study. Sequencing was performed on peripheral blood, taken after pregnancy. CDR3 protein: CASSPGTGRDTEAFF. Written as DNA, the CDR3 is TGTGCCAGCAGTCCCGGGACAGGGAGGGACACTGAAGCTTTCTTT.